The present T cell receptor beta chain was sequenced within a study of molecular identifiers for immune sequencing clone quantification. The CDR3 length is 16 residues. The V gene end was trimmed by 5 bases and the J gene end by 2 bases; junction bases not matched to a gene: 9. Germline values: CDR1 MDHEN, CDR2 SYDVKM. This clonotype was counted ten times or more. TCRdb re-derived calls from the PCR reads in MiXCR, one entry per CDR3 protein. The data contain 490,000 or so distinct CDR3 sequences, around 21% of them singletons. This TCR derives from a human donor in good health. Some libraries in this study had Jurkat cell RNA spiked in. The chain uses TRBV28 and TRBJ2-3; 8 nucleotides agree with TRBD2. Sequencing used naive CD8+ T cells from blood, with Jurkat cell RNA spiked in. Subset given: FACS-sorted CD8+CD4-CCR7+CD45RA+ naive T cells. In DNA, the CDR3 is TGTGCCAGCAGTATCTTAGCGGGGAGGGTCACAGATACGCAGTATTTT. Translated, it gives CASSILAGRVTDTQYF.